Included here is one TCR beta chain sequence, with context. Its antigen is undetermined. The V gene lost 4 bases and the J gene lost 6 bases, with 14 bases spanning the gap. The CDR3 runs to 15 residues. CDR1 is SGHRS and CDR2 is YFSETQ in the germline V gene. The sample comes from a study of beta chain features in type 1 diabetes. Findings of the study overall: People with Type 1 diabetes carried modestly yet significantly shorter TCRB CDR3s in all four CD4+ subsets. A closer apparent resemblance between naive, central memory and Treg TCRB repertoires was seen in patients than in healthy donors.

As every portion of the isolated RNA was reverse transcribed, the sequencing read expressed TCRB transcripts. The repertoire was sequenced with immunoSEQ multiplex PCR; TCRdb's copy has only in-frame clones and lacks some. The profile shows over 150,000 clones, less than 9.5% of them singletons. The chain uses TRBV5-1 and TRBJ1-6, with D maybe TRBD1 (5 bases). Material: central memory CD4+ T cells from blood. The receptor comes from a woman aged 40 to 55 with type 1 diabetes. The CDR3 loop reads CASSQGNGGNSPLHF. The CDR3 DNA follows: TGCGCCAGCAGCCAAGGAAACGGGGGTAATTCACCCCTCCACTTT.